This TCR beta chain was identified in a study of CD8+ T cells in alopecia areata. Across the study: For 6 to 18 months, tofacitinib was taken, and 6 months off drug followed. General study findings and limits: Normal skin contains resident alphabeta T cells, and these are also sequenced in scalp samples. Numerous clones, expanded in lesions, remained in scalp and blood during tofacitinib.

Isolated RNA was reverse transcribed into cDNA used as the sequencing template. Only in-frame clones appear in the TCRdb table, and some are missing; sequencing was by immunoSEQ multiplex PCR. The sample lists 110,000 or so clones; around 54% were seen once. As to this clone: Its specificity is unknown.

This sample's treatment: oral pan-JAK inhibitor, 5-10 mg twice daily. Those with alopecia areata gave lesional scalp punch biopsies and peripheral blood. The V gene lost 3 bases and the J gene lost 2 bases, with 11 bases spanning the gap. The CDR3 length is 15 residues. Germline V gene sequence: CDR1 SGHVS, CDR2 FQNEAQ. Sequencing was performed on CD4+ T cells sorted from blood, taken at week 24, from a patient treated with tofacitinib. V is TRBV7-8 and J is TRBJ1-5; tentative D call: TRBD1 (5 bases). This TCR was recovered from a human donor with alopecia areata. The CDR3 loop is CASSLGLGGNQPQHF. In DNA, the CDR3 is TGTGCCAGCAGCTTGGGACTGGGAGGCAATCAGCCCCAGCATTTT. Full variable domain (rest looked up from reference TRBV7-8 and TRBJ1-5): GAGVSQSPRYKVAKRGQDVALRCDPISGHVSLFWYQQALGQGPEFLTYFQNEAQLDKSGLPSDRFFAERPEGSVSTLKIQRTQQEDSAVYLCASSLGLGGNQPQHFGDGTRLSIL.